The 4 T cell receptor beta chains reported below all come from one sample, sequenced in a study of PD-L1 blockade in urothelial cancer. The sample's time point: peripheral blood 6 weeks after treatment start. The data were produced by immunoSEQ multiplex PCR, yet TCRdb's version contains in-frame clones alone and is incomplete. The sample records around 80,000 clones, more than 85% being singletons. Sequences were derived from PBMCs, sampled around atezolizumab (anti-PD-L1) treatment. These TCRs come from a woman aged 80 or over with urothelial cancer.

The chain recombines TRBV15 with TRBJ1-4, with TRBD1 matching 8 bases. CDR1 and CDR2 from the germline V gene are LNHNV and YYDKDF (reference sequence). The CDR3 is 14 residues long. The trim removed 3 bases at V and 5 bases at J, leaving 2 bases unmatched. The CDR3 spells CATSSTGGNEKLFF. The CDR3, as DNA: TGTGCCACCAGCAGCACAGGGGGGAATGAAAAACTGTTTTTT.

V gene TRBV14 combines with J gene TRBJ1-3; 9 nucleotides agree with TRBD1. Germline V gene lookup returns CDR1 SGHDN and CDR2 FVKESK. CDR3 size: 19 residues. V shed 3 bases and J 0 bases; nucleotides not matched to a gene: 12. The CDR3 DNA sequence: TGTGCCAGCAGCCACTTAAGCCCCGGGACAGGGACCTCTGGAAACACCATATATTTT. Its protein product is CASSHLSPGTGTSGNTIYF.

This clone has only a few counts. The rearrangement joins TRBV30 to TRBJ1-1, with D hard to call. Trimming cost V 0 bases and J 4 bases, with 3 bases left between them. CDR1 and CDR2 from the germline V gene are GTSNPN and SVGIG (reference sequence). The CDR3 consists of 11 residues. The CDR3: CAWSVLTEAFF. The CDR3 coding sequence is TGTGCCTGGAGTGTACTCACTGAAGCTTTCTTT.

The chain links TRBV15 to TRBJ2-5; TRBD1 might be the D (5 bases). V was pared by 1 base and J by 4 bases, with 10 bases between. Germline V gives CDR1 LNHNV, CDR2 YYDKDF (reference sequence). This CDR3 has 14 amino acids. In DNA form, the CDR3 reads TGTGCCACCAGCAGAGGGACAACGGGAGAGACCCAGTACTTC. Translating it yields CATSRGTTGETQYF.